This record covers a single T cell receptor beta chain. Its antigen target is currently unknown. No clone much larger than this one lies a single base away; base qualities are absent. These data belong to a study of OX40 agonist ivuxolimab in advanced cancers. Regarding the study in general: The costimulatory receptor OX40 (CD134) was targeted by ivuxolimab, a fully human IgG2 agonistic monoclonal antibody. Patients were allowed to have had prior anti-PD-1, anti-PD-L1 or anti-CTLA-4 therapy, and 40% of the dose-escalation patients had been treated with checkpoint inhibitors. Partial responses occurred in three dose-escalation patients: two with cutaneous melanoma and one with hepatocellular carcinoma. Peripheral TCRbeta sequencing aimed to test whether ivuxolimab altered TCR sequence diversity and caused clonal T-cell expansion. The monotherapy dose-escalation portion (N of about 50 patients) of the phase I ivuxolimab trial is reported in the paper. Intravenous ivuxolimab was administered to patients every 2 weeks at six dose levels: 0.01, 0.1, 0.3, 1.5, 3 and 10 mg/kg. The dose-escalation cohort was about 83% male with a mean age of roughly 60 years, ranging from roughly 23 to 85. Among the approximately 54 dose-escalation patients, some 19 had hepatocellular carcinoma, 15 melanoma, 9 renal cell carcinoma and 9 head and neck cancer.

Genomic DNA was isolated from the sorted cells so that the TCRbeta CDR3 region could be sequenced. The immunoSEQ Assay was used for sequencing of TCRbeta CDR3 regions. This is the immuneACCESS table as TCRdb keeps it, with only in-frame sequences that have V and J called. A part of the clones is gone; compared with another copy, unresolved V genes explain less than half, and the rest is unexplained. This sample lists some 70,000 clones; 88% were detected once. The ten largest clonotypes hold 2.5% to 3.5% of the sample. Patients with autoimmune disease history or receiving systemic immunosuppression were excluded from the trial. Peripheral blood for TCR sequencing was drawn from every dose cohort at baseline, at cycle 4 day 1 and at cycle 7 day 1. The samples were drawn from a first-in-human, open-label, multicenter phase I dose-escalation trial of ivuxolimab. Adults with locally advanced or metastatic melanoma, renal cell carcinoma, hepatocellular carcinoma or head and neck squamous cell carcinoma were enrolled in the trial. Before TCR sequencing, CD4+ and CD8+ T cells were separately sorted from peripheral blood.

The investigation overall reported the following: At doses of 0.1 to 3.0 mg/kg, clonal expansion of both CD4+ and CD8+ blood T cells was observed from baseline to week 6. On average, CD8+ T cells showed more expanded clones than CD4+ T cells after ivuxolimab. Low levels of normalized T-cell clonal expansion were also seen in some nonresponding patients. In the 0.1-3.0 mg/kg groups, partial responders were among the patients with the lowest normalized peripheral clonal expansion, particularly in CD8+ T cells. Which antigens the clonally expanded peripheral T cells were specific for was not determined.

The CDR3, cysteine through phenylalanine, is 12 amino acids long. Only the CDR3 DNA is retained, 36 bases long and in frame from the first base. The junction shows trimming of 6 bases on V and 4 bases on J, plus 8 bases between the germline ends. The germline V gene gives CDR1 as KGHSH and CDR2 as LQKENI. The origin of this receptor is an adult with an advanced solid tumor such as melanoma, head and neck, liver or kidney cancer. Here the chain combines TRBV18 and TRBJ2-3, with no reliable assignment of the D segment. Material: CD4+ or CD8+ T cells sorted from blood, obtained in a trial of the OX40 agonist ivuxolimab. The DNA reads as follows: TGTGCCAGCTCCTTCTACGCAGATACGCAGTATTTT. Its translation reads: CASSFYADTQYF.